This TCR beta chain stems from a study of shared clonotypes between healthy human individuals. Study details: CD8 memory received one plate per donor, CD8 naive two, CD4 memory three and CD4 naive three.

In the study's own analysis: ImmunoSEQ junction-only sequences lacked quality scores, so their filtering differed. TCRdb's copy holds only in-frame clones and misses some; the assay was immunoSEQ multiplex PCR. V, J and clone size are those of that table, while D and trimming were read from the DNA. This sample has more than 400,000 clones, with about 96% found just once. The CDR3 spans 15 residues. V was cut by 1 base and J by 4 bases, with 12 bases left in between. CDR1 and CDR2 from the germline V gene are SGHTS and YDEGEE. The sequence came from a woman younger than 45 in good health. The specimen sequenced was naive CD4+ T cells sorted from blood. The sample's subset: CD45RA+ positively selected. This chain connects TRBV5-8 to TRBJ1-3; unclear D gene. The CDR3 DNA reads as TGTGCCAGCAGCTTGCTCATTCGGTCCGGAAACACCATATATTTT. Its protein product is CASSLLIRSGNTIYF.